This T cell receptor (beta chain) was retrieved from a study of CD4 T cells in relation to SARS-CoV-2 and coronaviruses. Whole-study context: The HLA restriction of the shared crossreactive spike epitopes was mapped. The study's findings and limits: Compared with monoreactive clones, crossreactive clones showed significantly weaker SARS-CoV-2 expansion.

This CDR3 has 14 residues. Germline V CDR1 and CDR2: MNHEY, SVGEGT. Trimming cost V 5 bases and J 7 bases; bases outside gene matches: 6. CD4 enrichment then naive enrichment separated naive from memory CD4+ cells. Comments on this clone: Its matching antigen is unknown.

Deep TCR-beta sequencing used DNA from uncultured naive and memory CD4+ T cells. Some clones are missing from TCRdb's copy, which holds only in-frame ones; the method was immunoSEQ multiplex PCR. Of 10,000 to 13,000 clones listed, 87% were seen once; the top ten hold over 2%. The chain has TRBV6-2 or TRBV6-3 and TRBJ2-5, with 11 bases identical to TRBD2. The origin of this receptor is an adult with COVID-19. The sample taken for sequencing was naive CD4+ T cells from PBMCs. Subset of the sample: naive CD4+ T cells isolated by negative enrichment. CDR3 protein: CASSTTSGGATQYF. CDR3 DNA: TGTGCCAGCAGTACTACTAGCGGGGGCGCGACCCAGTACTTC.